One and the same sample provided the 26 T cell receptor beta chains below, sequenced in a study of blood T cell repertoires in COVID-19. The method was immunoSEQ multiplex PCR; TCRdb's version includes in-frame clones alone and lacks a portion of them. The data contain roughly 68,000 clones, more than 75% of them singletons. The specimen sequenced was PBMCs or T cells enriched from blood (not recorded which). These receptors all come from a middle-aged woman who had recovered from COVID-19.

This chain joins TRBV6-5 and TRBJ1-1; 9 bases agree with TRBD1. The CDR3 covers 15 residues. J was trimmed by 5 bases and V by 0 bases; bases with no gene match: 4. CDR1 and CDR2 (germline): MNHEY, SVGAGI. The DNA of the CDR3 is TGTGCCAGCAGTTACTCACAGGGGGCATGGACTGAAGCTTTCTTT. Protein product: CASSYSQGAWTEAFF.

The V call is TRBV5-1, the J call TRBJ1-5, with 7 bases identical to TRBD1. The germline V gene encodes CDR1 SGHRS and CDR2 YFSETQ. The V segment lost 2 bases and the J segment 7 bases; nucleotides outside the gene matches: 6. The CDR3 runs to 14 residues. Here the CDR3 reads CASSFGTEGQPQHF. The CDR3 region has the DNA TGCGCCAGCAGCTTCGGGACAGAGGGACAGCCCCAGCATTTT.

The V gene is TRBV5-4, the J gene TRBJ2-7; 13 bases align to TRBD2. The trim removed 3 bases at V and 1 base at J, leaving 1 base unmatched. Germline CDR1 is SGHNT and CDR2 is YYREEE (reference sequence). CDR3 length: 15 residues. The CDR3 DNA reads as TGTGCCAGCAGCTGGACTAGCGGGGGATCCTACGAGCAGTACTTC. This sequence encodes CASSWTSGGSYEQYF.

In DNA, the CDR3 is TGTGCCAGTCTACTACAGGGGGGAGAGACCCAGTACTTC. Its translation: CASLLQGGETQYF. This chain connects TRBV5-5 to TRBJ2-5; 8 nucleotides match TRBD1. V was clipped by 8 bases and J by 4 bases; unmatched bases: 7. CDR3 length: 13 amino acids. Germline V gene sequence: CDR1 SGHKS, CDR2 YYEKEE (reference sequence). Together with reference TRBV5-5 and TRBJ2-5, the CDR3 gives the full variable domain: DAGVTQSPTHLIKTRGQQVTLRCSPISGHKSVSWYQQVLGQGPQFIFQYYEKEERGRGNFPDRFSARQFPNYSSELNVNALLLGDSALYLCASLLQGGETQYFGPGTRLLVL.

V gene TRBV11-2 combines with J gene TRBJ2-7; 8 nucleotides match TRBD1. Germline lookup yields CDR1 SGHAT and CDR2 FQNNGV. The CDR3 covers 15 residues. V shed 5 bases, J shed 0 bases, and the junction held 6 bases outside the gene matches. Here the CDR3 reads CASSTGQGSSYEQYF. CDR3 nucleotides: TGTGCCAGCAGCACTGGACAGGGCAGCTCCTACGAGCAGTACTTC.

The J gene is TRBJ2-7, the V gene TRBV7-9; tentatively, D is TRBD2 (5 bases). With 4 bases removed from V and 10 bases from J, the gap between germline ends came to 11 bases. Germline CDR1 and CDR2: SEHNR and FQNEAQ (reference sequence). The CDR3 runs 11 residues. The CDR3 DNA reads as TGTGCCAGCAGCTCCGGGGATCTCCAGTACTTC. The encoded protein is CASSSGDLQYF.

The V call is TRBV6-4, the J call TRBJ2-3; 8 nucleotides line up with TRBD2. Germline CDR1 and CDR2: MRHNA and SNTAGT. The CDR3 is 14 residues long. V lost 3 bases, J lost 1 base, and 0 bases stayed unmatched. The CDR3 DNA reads TGTGCCAGCAGTGAGCGGGGGGGCACAGATACGCAGTATTTT. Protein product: CASSERGGTDTQYF.

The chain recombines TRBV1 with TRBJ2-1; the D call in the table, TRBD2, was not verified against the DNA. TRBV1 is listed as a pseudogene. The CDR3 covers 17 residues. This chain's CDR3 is CTSSQGTSASSYNEQFF. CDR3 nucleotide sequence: TGCACCAGCAGCCAAGGGACTAGCGCAAGCTCCTACAATGAGCAGTTCTTC.

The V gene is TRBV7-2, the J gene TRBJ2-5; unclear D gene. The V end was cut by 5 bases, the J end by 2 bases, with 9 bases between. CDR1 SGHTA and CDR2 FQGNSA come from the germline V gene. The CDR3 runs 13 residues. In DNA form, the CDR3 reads TGTGCCAGCAGCCGCGAACTACAAGAGACCCAGTACTTC. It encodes CASSRELQETQYF.

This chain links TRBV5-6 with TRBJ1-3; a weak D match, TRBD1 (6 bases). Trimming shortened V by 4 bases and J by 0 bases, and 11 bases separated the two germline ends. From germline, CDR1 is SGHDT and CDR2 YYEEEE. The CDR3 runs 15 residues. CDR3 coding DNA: TGTGCCAGCAGCCGGAGCAGGGGCTCTGGAAACACCATATATTTT. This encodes CASSRSRGSGNTIYF. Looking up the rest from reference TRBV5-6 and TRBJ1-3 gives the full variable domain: DAGVTQSPTHLIKTRGQQVTLRCSPKSGHDTVSWYQQALGQGPQFIFQYYEEEERQRGNFPDRFSGHQFPNYSSELNVNALLLGDSALYLCASSRSRGSGNTIYFGEGSWLTVV.

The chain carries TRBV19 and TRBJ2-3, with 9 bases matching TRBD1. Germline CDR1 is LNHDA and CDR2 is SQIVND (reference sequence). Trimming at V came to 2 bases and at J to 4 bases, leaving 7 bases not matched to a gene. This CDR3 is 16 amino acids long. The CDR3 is CASSIRGQGTSDTQYF. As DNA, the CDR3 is TGTGCCAGTAGTATAAGAGGACAGGGGACTTCAGATACGCAGTATTTT.

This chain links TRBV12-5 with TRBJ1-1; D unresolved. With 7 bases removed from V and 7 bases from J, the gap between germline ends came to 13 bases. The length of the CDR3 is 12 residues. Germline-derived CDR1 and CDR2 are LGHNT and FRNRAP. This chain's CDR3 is CASDASRLEAFF. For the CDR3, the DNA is TGTGCTAGTGACGCCAGCCGACTTGAAGCTTTCTTT.

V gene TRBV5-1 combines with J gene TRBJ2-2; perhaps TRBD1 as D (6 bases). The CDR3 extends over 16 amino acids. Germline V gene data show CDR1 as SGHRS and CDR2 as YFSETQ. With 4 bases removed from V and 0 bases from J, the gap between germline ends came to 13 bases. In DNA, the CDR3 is TGCGCCAGCAGCACCACAGGGACCCCGAACACCGGGGAGCTGTTTTTT. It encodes CASSTTGTPNTGELFF. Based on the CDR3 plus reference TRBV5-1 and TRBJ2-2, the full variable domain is KAGVTQTPRYLIKTRGQQVTLSCSPISGHRSVSWYQQTPGQGLQFLFEYFSETQRNKGNFPGRFSGRQFSNSRSEMNVSTLELGDSALYLCASSTTGTPNTGELFFGEGSRLTVL.

The CDR3 DNA follows: TGTGCCAGCAGCTCGGGACAGAGGTTCTCGGGCTACACCTTC. This encodes CASSSGQRFSGYTF. This chain connects TRBV5-4 to TRBJ1-2, with TRBD1 matching over 7 bases. V lost 3 bases to trimming and J lost 8 bases; unmatched junction nucleotides: 10. Germline CDR1 and CDR2: SGHNT and YYREEE (reference sequence). The CDR3 length is 14 residues.

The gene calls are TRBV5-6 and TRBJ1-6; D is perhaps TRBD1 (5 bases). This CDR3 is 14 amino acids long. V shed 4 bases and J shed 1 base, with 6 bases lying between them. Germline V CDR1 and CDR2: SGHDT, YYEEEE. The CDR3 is CASSQGSYNSPLHF. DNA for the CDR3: TGTGCCAGCAGCCAGGGTTCCTATAATTCACCCCTCCACTTT.

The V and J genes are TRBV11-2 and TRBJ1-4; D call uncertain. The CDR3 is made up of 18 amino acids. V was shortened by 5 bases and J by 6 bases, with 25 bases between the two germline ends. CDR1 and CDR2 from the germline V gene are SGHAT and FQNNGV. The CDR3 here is CASSPGRPLINYDEKLFF. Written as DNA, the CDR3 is TGTGCCAGCAGCCCGGGTCGGCCACTAATCAACTATGATGAAAAACTGTTTTTT.

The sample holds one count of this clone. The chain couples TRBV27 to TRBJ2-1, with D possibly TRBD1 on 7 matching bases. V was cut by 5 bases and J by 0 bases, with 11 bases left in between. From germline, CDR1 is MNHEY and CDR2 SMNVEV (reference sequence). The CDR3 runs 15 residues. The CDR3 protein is CASSPGGSSYNEQFF. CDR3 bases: TGTGCCAGCAGTCCAGGGGGGAGCTCCTACAATGAGCAGTTCTTC.

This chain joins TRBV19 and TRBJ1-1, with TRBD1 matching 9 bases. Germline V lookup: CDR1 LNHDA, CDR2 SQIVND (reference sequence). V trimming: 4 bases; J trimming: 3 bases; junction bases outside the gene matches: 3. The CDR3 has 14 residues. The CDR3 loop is CASSNRGQHTEAFF. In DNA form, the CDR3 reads TGTGCCAGTAGTAACAGGGGGCAGCACACTGAAGCTTTCTTT.

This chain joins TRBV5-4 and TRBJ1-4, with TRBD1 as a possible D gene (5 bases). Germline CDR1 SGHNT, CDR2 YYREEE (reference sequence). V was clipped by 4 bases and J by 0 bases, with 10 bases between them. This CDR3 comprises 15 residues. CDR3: CASSGGRATNEKLFF. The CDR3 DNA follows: TGTGCCAGCAGCGGGGGGAGAGCAACTAATGAAAAACTGTTTTTT.

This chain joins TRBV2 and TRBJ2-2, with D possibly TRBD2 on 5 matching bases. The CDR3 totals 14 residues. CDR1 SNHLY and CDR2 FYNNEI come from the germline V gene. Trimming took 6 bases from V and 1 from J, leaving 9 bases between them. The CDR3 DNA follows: TGTGCCAGCAGAGCGGACGGGAACACCGGGGAGCTGTTTTTT. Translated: CASRADGNTGELFF.

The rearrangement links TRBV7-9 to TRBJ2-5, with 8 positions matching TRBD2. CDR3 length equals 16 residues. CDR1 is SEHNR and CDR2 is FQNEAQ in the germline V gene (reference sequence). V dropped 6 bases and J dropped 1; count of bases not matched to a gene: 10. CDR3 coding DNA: TGTGCCAGCAGAGGTAGCGGGGAGTCCCGCCAAGAGACCCAGTACTTC. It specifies CASRGSGESRQETQYF. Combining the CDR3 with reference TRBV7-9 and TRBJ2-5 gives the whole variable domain DTGVSQNPRHKITKRGQNVTFRCDPISEHNRLYWYRQTLGQGPEFLTYFQNEAQLEKSRLLSDRFSAERPKGSFSTLEIQRTEQGDSAMYLCASRGSGESRQETQYFGPGTRLLVL.

CDR3 nucleotide sequence: TGTGCCACCAGTGATACTCTGGGCAATAGCAATCAGCCCCAGCATTTT. Its translation: CATSDTLGNSNQPQHF. The chain uses TRBV24-1 and TRBJ1-5, with no clear D. Germline CDR1 is KGHDR and CDR2 is SFDVKD. The CDR3 is 16 amino acids. V lost 3 bases, J lost 0 bases, and 11 bases lay in between.

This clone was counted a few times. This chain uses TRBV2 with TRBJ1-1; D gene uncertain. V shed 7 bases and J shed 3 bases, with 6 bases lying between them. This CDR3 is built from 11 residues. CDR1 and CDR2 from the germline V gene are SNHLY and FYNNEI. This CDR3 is CASNRDTEAFF. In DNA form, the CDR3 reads TGTGCCAGCAACCGGGACACTGAAGCTTTCTTT.

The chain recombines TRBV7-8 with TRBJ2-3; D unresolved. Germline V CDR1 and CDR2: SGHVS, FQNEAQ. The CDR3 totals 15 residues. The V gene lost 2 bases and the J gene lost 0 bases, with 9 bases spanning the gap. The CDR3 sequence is CASSLMVASTDTQYF. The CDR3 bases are TGTGCCAGCAGCTTAATGGTAGCTAGCACAGATACGCAGTATTTT.

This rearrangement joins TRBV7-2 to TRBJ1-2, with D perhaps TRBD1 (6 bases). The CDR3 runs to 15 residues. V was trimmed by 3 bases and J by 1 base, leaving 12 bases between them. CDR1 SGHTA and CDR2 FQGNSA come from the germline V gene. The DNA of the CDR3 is TGTGCCAGCAGCTTCTCCCCAGGGGATAACTATGGCTACACCTTC. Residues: CASSFSPGDNYGYTF. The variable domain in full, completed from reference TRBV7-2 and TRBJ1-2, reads GAGVSQSPSNKVTEKGKDVELRCDPISGHTALYWYRQSLGQGLEFLIYFQGNSAPDKSGLPSDRFSAERTGGSVSTLTIQRTQQEDSAVYLCASSFSPGDNYGYTFGSGTRLTVV.

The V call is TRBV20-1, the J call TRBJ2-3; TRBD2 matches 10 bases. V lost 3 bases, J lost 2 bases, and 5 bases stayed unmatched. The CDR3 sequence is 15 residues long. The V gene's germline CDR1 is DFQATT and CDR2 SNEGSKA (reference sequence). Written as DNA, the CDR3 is TGCAGTGCTAGTCTGCTAGCGGGGGCCACAGATACGCAGTATTTT. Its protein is CSASLLAGATDTQYF.